This T cell receptor beta chain was sequenced during a study of radiation and T cells in renal cell carcinoma. This clone was recorded once. Here immunoSEQ multiplex PCR was the method, and the copy in TCRdb shows in-frame clones only, minus some. The data contain about 150,000 clones, around 89% of them singletons. Documented time point: baseline pretreatment blood. Regarding treatment: 15 Gy SBRT to primary tumor, nephrectomy 4 weeks later. The CDR3 is 14 residues long. Germline CDR1 KGHSH, CDR2 LQKENI. V was shortened by 5 bases and J by 5 bases, with 10 bases between the two germline ends. The sequence was collected from a woman between 70 and 85 years old with renal cell carcinoma. J is TRBJ1-6 and V is TRBV18; D is possibly TRBD1 (6 bases). The sample consisted of blood, taken from a patient whose treatment included radiotherapy and nephrectomy. The CDR3 is CASSGGADNSPLHF. CDR3 coding DNA: TGTGCCAGCTCAGGGGGGGCCGATAATTCACCCCTCCACTTT.